Listed below are T cell receptor beta chains from one sample, sequenced in a study of blood T cell repertoires in COVID-19. Assay used: immunoSEQ multiplex PCR; TCRdb lists only in-frame clones, some missing. The table lists about 250,000 clones, around 83% of them singletons. Material: peripheral blood. These receptor sequences come from a man between 40 and 49 years old with active or convalescent COVID-19. The CDR3 runs from the conserved cysteine through the conserved F or W. A D gene is named only where the DNA matches it firmly. Only part of the rows carry a size: once, few, many, or a class if the clone is expanded.

J: TRBJ1-2; V: TRBV6-2/TRBV6-3; D: .; size: .; DNA: TGTGCCAGCAGTTATCCCGACAGCGACTATGGCTACACCTTC; CDR3: CASSYPDSDYGYTF
J: TRBJ1-2; V: TRBV4-1; D: .; size: .; DNA: TGCGCCAGCAGCCAAGATCCCCGGGGTAGCTATGGCTACACCTTC; CDR3: CASSQDPRGSYGYTF
J: TRBJ1-2; V: TRBV5-1; D: .; size: .; DNA: TGCGCCAGCAGCTTCAGGGAGGGTGGCTACACCTTC; CDR3: CASSFREGGYTF
J: TRBJ1-1; V: TRBV5-5; D: .; size: .; DNA: TGTGCCAGCAGCGCGGGGCCTGGGAACACTGAAGCTTTCTTT; CDR3: CASSAGPGNTEAFF
J: TRBJ2-3; V: TRBV30; D: .; size: .; DNA: TGTGCCTGGAGTCCGGACAGTTCTAGCACAGATACGCAGTATTTT; CDR3: CAWSPDSSSTDTQYF
J: TRBJ2-3; V: TRBV4-2; D: .; size: .; DNA: TGTGCCAGCAGCCAAGATGGGCAGGGCGCAGATACGCAGTATTTT; CDR3: CASSQDGQGADTQYF
J: TRBJ1-6; V: TRBV6-5; D: TRBD1; size: .; DNA: TGTGCCAGCAGTCCCGGGACAGGCCTGGGTTCACCCCTCCACTTT; CDR3: CASSPGTGLGSPLHF
J: TRBJ2-3; V: TRBV7-9; D: .; size: .; DNA: TGTGCCAGCAGCCCAACAGGGTATTCAGATACGCAGTATTTT; CDR3: CASSPTGYSDTQYF
J: TRBJ1-1; V: TRBV18; D: .; size: .; DNA: TGTGCCAGCTCACCAGACAGCCACACTGAAGCTTTCTTT; CDR3: CASSPDSHTEAFF
J: TRBJ1-3; V: TRBV19; D: TRBD1; size: .; DNA: TGTGCCAGTAGTCCTCCCGGGACAGGTAACACCATATATTTT; CDR3: CASSPPGTGNTIYF
J: TRBJ1-5; V: TRBV2; D: .; size: .; DNA: TGTGCCAGCAGGGAGGGCTTAAATCAGCCCCAGCATTTT; CDR3: CASREGLNQPQHF
J: TRBJ2-5; V: TRBV19; D: .; size: .; DNA: TGTGCCAGTAGTACCAAACCCCTAGCGCCCAAGACCCAGTACTTC; CDR3: CASSTKPLAPKTQYF
J: TRBJ1-2; V: TRBV5-4; D: .; size: .; DNA: TGTGCCAGCAGCTTGGCAGGGGTCTATGGCTACACCTTC; CDR3: CASSLAGVYGYTF
J: TRBJ2-7; V: TRBV10-3; D: .; size: .; DNA: TGTGCCATCAGTGAAGGGAGGGGGTCCCCATACGAGCAGTACTTC; CDR3: CAISEGRGSPYEQYF
J: TRBJ2-7; V: TRBV2; D: .; size: .; DNA: TGTGCCAGCAGTGAAGGGCCCCACCCCTACGAGCAGTACTTC; CDR3: CASSEGPHPYEQYF
J: TRBJ1-2; V: TRBV28; D: TRBD1; size: .; DNA: TGTGCCAGCAGTTTACCTGGGACAGCGGCCTTGAACTATGGCTACACCTTC; CDR3: CASSLPGTAALNYGYTF
J: TRBJ2-3; V: TRBV5-4; D: TRBD2; size: .; DNA: TGTGCCAGCAGCTTGAAACTAGCGGGAGGGACGGATACGCAGTATTTT; CDR3: CASSLKLAGGTDTQYF
J: TRBJ2-5; V: TRBV6-2/TRBV6-3; D: .; size: .; DNA: TGTGCCAGCAGTTCACTAGTTTCCGCGACCCAGTACTTC; CDR3: CASSSLVSATQYF
J: TRBJ2-1; V: TRBV6-1; D: TRBD2; size: .; DNA: TGTGCCAGCAGTGAATCGGGGACTAGCGCGTTAATCGAGCAGTTCTTC; CDR3: CASSESGTSALIEQFF
J: TRBJ1-1; V: TRBV6-5; D: .; size: .; DNA: TGTGCCAGCAGTTACAGCGGGAATGAAGCTTTCTTT; CDR3: CASSYSGNEAFF
J: TRBJ2-5; V: TRBV4-1; D: .; size: once; DNA: TGCGCCAGCAGCCAAGGCGGGGCCGCCCAAGAGACCCAGTACTTC; CDR3: CASSQGGAAQETQYF
J: TRBJ1-5; V: TRBV5-1; D: TRBD1; size: .; DNA: TGCGCCAGCAGCTTGGCCGGACAGGCAAATCAGCCCCAGCATTTT; CDR3: CASSLAGQANQPQHF
J: TRBJ1-1; V: TRBV4-2; D: .; size: .; DNA: TGTGCCAGCAGCCAAGACGCGGATAGCGGGACTGAAGCTTTCTTT; CDR3: CASSQDADSGTEAFF
J: TRBJ2-1; V: TRBV7-3; D: TRBD2; size: .; DNA: TGTGCCAGCAGCTTAGATTATACGCGGGAGGAAACCTACAATGAGCAGTTCTTC; CDR3: CASSLDYTREETYNEQFF
J: TRBJ2-2; V: TRBV7-8; D: TRBD2; size: .; DNA: TGTGCCAGCAGCTTAGCACTAGCGGCCGGGGAGCTGTTTTTT; CDR3: CASSLALAAGELFF
J: TRBJ2-7; V: TRBV19; D: TRBD2; size: many; DNA: TGTGCCAGTAGTATGCCTAGCGGGGGACCCTACGAGCAGTACTTC; CDR3: CASSMPSGGPYEQYF
J: TRBJ1-4; V: TRBV27; D: .; size: .; DNA: TGTGCCAGCAGTCCGTCGGGGGGGGTCCAGCTGTTTTTT; CDR3: CASSPSGGVQLFF
J: TRBJ1-6; V: TRBV2; D: TRBD1; size: .; DNA: TGTGCCAGCAGCGACAGGGGTAATTCACCCCTCCACTTT; CDR3: CASSDRGNSPLHF
J: TRBJ1-2; V: TRBV20-1; D: .; size: .; DNA: TGCAGTGCCCCGGAGGGCTATGGCTACACCTTC; CDR3: CSAPEGYGYTF
J: TRBJ2-7; V: TRBV11-3; D: .; size: .; DNA: TGTGCCAGCAATTCGGTGTACGAGCAGTACTTC; CDR3: CASNSVYEQYF
J: TRBJ1-2; V: TRBV12-3/TRBV12-4; D: .; size: .; DNA: TGTGCCAGCAGCCAACAGGAGGGCTATGGCTACACCTTC; CDR3: CASSQQEGYGYTF
J: TRBJ1-2; V: TRBV6-6; D: .; size: few; DNA: TGTGCCAGCAGCTACCCCCCCGGGGGTTTCTATGGCTACACCTTC; CDR3: CASSYPPGGFYGYTF
J: TRBJ1-1; V: TRBV4-1; D: .; size: .; DNA: TGCGCCAGCAGGCCTCTAGGGGACACTGAAGCTTTCTTT; CDR3: CASRPLGDTEAFF
J: TRBJ1-4; V: TRBV5-6; D: .; size: .; DNA: TGTGCCAGCAGCGGCTGGTCAACTAATGAAAAACTGTTTTTT; CDR3: CASSGWSTNEKLFF
J: TRBJ2-7; V: TRBV4-2; D: .; size: .; DNA: TGTGCCAGCAGCCAAGATGATAGATCCTACGAGCAGTACTTC; CDR3: CASSQDDRSYEQYF
J: TRBJ1-3; V: TRBV4-1; D: .; size: .; DNA: TGCGCCAGCAGCCAGGCTCAGACCTCCGGGGGCACCATATATTTT; CDR3: CASSQAQTSGGTIYF
J: TRBJ2-2; V: TRBV5-1; D: TRBD1; size: .; DNA: TGCGCCAGCAACCCAAGGGGACAGGGAACCACCGGGGAGCTGTTTTTT; CDR3: CASNPRGQGTTGELFF
J: TRBJ2-3; V: TRBV11-3; D: .; size: .; DNA: TGTGCCAGCAGCCTCACAGGAGCAGATACGCAGTATTTT; CDR3: CASSLTGADTQYF
J: TRBJ1-1; V: TRBV25-1; D: .; size: .; DNA: TGTGCCAGCAGGTCCTCAGGGTGGGGGAACACTGAAGCTTTCTTT; CDR3: CASRSSGWGNTEAFF
J: TRBJ1-1; V: TRBV29-1; D: .; size: .; DNA: TGCAGCGACCAGACTGGGAACACTGAAGCTTTCTTT; CDR3: CSDQTGNTEAFF
J: TRBJ1-1; V: TRBV11-2; D: TRBD1; size: .; DNA: TGTGCCAGCAGCTCCGGACAGGGCCACACTGAAGCTTTCTTT; CDR3: CASSSGQGHTEAFF
J: TRBJ1-5; V: TRBV4-1; D: .; size: .; DNA: TGCGCCAGCAGCCAAGATTGGACGGGAGAGGTGATAGCCCAGCATTTT; CDR3: CASSQDWTGEVIAQHF
J: TRBJ1-1; V: TRBV29-1; D: .; size: .; DNA: TGCAGCGTTGTATTAGTACTGAACACTGAAGCTTTCTTT; CDR3: CSVVLVLNTEAFF
J: TRBJ1-3; V: TRBV6-5; D: .; size: .; DNA: TGTGCCAGCAGAGGGACTTCTGGAAACACCATATATTTT; CDR3: CASRGTSGNTIYF
J: TRBJ2-1; V: TRBV10-3; D: TRBD1; size: .; DNA: TGTGCCATCAGCCAGGGACAGGGCCGGAATGAGCAGTTCTTC; CDR3: CAISQGQGRNEQFF
J: TRBJ1-5; V: TRBV24-1; D: TRBD1; size: .; DNA: TGTGCCACCAGTGATTTGGACCGGGACAGTCCCTCGGGGCCCCAGCATTTT; CDR3: CATSDLDRDSPSGPQHF
J: TRBJ2-1; V: TRBV7-9; D: TRBD2; size: .; DNA: TGTGCCAGCAGTTGGACTAGCGGGGGCTACAATGAGCAGTTCTTC; CDR3: CASSWTSGGYNEQFF
J: TRBJ1-1; V: TRBV6-6; D: TRBD1; size: few; DNA: TGTGCCAGCAGGCCAGGACAGGGAACTGAAGCTTTCTTT; CDR3: CASRPGQGTEAFF
J: TRBJ2-1; V: TRBV5-4; D: .; size: .; DNA: TGTGCCAGCAGCCGGGTTACCGTTGGCTCCTACAATGAGCAGTTCTTC; CDR3: CASSRVTVGSYNEQFF
J: TRBJ1-4; V: TRBV6-1; D: .; size: .; DNA: TGTGCCAGCAACCGACAGGAAAAACTGTTTTTT; CDR3: CASNRQEKLFF
J: TRBJ2-7; V: TRBV6-5; D: TRBD2; size: .; DNA: TGTGCCAGCAGGGGCCTAGCGGGGGCGTACTTC; CDR3: CASRGLAGAYF
J: TRBJ2-7; V: TRBV18; D: TRBD2; size: .; DNA: TGTGCCAGCTCGGACCGGGACTATCGGGGTAACCAGTACTTC; CDR3: CASSDRDYRGNQYF
J: TRBJ2-7; V: TRBV7-6; D: TRBD1; size: .; DNA: TGTGCCAGCAGCCGCGGACAGGGGCAACAGTACTTC; CDR3: CASSRGQGQQYF
J: TRBJ2-2; V: TRBV10-3; D: TRBD1; size: .; DNA: TGTGCCATCCCGAAGGGACAGGGTAACACCGGGGAGCTGTTTTTT; CDR3: CAIPKGQGNTGELFF
J: TRBJ2-7; V: TRBV5-4; D: .; size: few; DNA: TGTGCCAGCAGCTTGGTGTCAGGTAACGACGAGCAGTACTTC; CDR3: CASSLVSGNDEQYF
J: TRBJ2-3; V: TRBV15; D: TRBD1; size: .; DNA: TGTGCCACCAGCAGAGGGGGGACAGGGGGCGTTCATACGCAGTATTTT; CDR3: CATSRGGTGGVHTQYF
J: TRBJ2-2; V: TRBV30; D: TRBD2; size: .; DNA: TGTGCCTGGAGGAGACTAGCAGACACCGGGGAGCTGTTTTTT; CDR3: CAWRRLADTGELFF
J: TRBJ2-7; V: TRBV28; D: .; size: .; DNA: TGTGCCAGCAGTTTAGCAGGGACCCAGGGGAGCGAGCAGTACTTC; CDR3: CASSLAGTQGSEQYF